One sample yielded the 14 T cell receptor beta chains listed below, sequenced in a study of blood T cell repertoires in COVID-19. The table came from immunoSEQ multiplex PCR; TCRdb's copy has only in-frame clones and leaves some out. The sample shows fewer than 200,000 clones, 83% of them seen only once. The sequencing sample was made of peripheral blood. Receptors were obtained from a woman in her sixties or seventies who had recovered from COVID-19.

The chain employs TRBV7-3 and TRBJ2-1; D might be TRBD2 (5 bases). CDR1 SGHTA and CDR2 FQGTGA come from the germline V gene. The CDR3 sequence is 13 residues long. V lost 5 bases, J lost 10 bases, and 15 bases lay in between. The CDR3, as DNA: TGTGCCAGCAGCACCCCCCACGGCGGGGAGCAGTTCTTC. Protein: CASSTPHGGEQFF.

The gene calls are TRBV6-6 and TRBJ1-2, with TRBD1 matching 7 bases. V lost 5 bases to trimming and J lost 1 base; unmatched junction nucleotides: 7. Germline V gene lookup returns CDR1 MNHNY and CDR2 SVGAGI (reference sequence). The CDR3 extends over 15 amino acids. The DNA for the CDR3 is TGTGCCAGCAGTCCCGACAGGGACTTTAACTATGGCTACACCTTC. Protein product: CASSPDRDFNYGYTF.

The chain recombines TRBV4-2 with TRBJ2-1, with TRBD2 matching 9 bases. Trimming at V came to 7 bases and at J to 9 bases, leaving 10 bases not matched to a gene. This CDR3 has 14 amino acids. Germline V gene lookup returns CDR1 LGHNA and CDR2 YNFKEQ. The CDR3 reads CASNRGTSHPEQFF. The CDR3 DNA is TGTGCCAGCAACCGGGGGACTAGCCATCCTGAGCAGTTCTTC.

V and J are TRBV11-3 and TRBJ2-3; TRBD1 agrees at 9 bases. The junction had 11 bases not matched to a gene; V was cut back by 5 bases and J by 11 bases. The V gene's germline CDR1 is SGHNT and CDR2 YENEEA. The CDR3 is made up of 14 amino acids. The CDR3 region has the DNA TGTGCCAGCAGCCCGGGTGGTGTGGGACAGGGGCAGTATTTT. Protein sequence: CASSPGGVGQGQYF.

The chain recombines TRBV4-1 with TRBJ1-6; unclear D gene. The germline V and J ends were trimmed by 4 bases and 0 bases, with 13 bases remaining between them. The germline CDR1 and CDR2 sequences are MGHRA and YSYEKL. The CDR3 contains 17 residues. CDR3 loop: CASSRPAAFSYNSPLHF. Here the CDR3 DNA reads TGCGCCAGCAGCCGCCCGGCGGCGTTCTCCTATAATTCACCCCTCCACTTT.

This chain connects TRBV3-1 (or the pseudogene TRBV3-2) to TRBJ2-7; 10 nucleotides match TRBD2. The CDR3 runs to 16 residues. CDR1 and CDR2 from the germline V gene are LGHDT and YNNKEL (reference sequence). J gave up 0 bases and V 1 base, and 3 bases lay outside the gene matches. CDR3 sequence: CASSQALAGASYEQYF. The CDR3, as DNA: TGTGCCAGCAGCCAAGCGCTAGCGGGGGCCTCCTACGAGCAGTACTTC.

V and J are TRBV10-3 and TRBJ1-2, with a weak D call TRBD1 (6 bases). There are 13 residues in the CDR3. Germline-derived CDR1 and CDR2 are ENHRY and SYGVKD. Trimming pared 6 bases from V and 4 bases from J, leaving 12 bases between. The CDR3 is CAISQDRVYGYTF. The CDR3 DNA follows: TGTGCCATCAGCCAGGACAGAGTCTATGGCTACACCTTC.

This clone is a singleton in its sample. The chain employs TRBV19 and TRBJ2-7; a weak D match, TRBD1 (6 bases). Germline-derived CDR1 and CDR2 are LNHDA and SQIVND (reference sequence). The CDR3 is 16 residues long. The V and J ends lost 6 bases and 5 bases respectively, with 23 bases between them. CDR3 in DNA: TGTGCCAGTAGGGGGGCACCCGGGACGGATCTTGACGAGCAGTACTTC. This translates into CASRGAPGTDLDEQYF.

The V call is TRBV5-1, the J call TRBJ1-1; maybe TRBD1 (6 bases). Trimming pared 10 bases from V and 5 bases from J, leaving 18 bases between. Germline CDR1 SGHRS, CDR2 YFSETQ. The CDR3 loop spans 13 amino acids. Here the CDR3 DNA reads TGCGCCCGCGCGCCGGGGGGGGCGACTGAAGCTTTCTTT. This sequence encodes CARAPGGATEAFF.

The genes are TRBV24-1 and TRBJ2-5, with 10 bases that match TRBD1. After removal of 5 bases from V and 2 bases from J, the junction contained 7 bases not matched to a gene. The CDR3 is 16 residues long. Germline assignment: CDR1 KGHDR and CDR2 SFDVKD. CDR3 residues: CATSAPPGQGQETQYF. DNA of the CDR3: TGTGCCACCAGTGCCCCCCCGGGACAGGGGCAAGAGACCCAGTACTTC.

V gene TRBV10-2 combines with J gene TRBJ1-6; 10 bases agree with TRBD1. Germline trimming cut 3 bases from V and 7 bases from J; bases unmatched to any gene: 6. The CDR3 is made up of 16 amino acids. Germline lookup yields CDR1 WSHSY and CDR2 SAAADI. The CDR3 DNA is TGCGCCAGCAGTGACCTAGGACAGGGGGAGAATTCACCCCTCCACTTT. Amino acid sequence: CASSDLGQGENSPLHF.

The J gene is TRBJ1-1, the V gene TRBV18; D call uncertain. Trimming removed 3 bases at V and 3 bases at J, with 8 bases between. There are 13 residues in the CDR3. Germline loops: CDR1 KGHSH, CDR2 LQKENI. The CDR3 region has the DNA TGTGCCAGCTCACCGCTCCAGGACACTGAAGCTTTCTTT. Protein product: CASSPLQDTEAFF.

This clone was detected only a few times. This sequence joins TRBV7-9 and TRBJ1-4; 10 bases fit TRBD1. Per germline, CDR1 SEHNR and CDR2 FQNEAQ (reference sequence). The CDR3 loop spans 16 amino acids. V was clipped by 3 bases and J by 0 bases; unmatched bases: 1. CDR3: CASSFGQGATNEKLFF. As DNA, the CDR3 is TGTGCCAGCAGCTTCGGACAGGGGGCAACTAATGAAAAACTGTTTTTT.

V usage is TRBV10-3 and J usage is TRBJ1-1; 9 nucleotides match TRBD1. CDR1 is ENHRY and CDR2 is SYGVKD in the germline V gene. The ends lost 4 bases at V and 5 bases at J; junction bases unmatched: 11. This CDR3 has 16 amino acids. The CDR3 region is CAISGSPQGARTEAFF. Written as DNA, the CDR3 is TGTGCCATCAGTGGCTCCCCACAGGGGGCTCGGACTGAAGCTTTCTTT.